This is a list of T cell receptor beta chains from one sample in a study of tumor and adjacent non-tumor tissue in lung cancer. TCRdb processed the multiplex PCR reads anew with MiXCR; each CDR3 protein has one entry. Here the sample spans 60,000 to 65,000 distinct CDR3 sequences, about 55% being singletons. Sequencing input: distant non-tumor lung tissue. The receptors here all came from a man between 70 and 80 years old with non-small cell lung cancer. CDR3s include the opening cysteine and the closing phenylalanine or tryptophan. A D gene is named only where the DNA matches it firmly. Some rows have no size entry. The others give once, few or many, or a class for an expanded clone.

CDR3,DNA,V,D,J,size
CASSPGLNAAQYF,TGTGCCAGCAGCCCGGGACTTAACGCGGCCCAGTACTTC,TRBV2,-,TRBJ2-5,few
CASSEEGGRMNTEAVF,TGTGCCAGCAGTGAAGAAGGCGGAAGAATGAACACTGAAGCTGTCTTT,TRBV6-1,-,TRBJ1-1,-
CASSPRLAGNNEQFF,TGTGCCAGCAGCCCCCGACTAGCGGGAAACAATGAGCAGTTCTTC,TRBV28,TRBD2,TRBJ2-1,-
CASNRTGPYEQYF,TGCGCCAGCAACAGGACAGGGCCCTACGAGCAGTACTTC,TRBV11-2,TRBD1,TRBJ2-7,once
CASSLGPGTSRNPEQFF,TGTGCCAGCAGCTTAGGGCCGGGGACTAGCCGGAATCCTGAGCAGTTCTTC,TRBV7-8,TRBD2,TRBJ2-1,many
CTSNDIDRGAGELFF,TGTACCAGCAACGACATCGACAGGGGGGCCGGGGAACTGTTTTTT,TRBV6-5,TRBD1,TRBJ2-2,-
CASSDLLYGYTF,TGTGCCAGCAGCGATTTACTCTATGGCTACACCTTC,TRBV7-9,-,TRBJ1-2,-
CASRLRGSRYTGELFF,TGTGCCAGCCGCTTAAGGGGTTCACGGTACACCGGGGAGCTGTTTTTT,TRBV7-9,-,TRBJ2-2,few
CDSSRHEDRASYGQYF,TGTGACAGCTCCCGGCACGAGGACAGGGCATCCTACGGGCAGTACTTC,TRBV11-2,TRBD1,TRBJ2-7,-
CASNWASATNEELFF,TGTGCTAGCAATTGGGCCAGTGCAACTAATGAAGAACTGTTTTTT,TRBV6-5,-,TRBJ1-4,few
CAWSWGDSPLHF,TGTGCCTGGAGTTGGGGGGATTCACCCCTCCACTTT,TRBV30,-,TRBJ1-6,many
CASSQGLPGDTQYF,TGTGCCAGCAGCCAAGGTCTCCCCGGGGATACGCAGTATTTT,TRBV4-2,-,TRBJ2-3,many
CASSSLGQESNEQFF,TGTGCCAGCAGCTCCCTCGGACAGGAGAGTAATGAGCAGTTCTTC,TRBV7-8,TRBD1,TRBJ2-1,many
CSVEAGLPNTDTQYF,TGCAGCGTTGAAGCGGGGCTCCCTAATACAGATACGCAGTATTTT,TRBV29-1,-,TRBJ2-3,-
CASSYSRVNGGGTYEKYF,TGTGCCAGCAGTTACTCGAGGGTAAACGGAGGGGGGACCTACGAGAAGTACTTC,TRBV6-2/TRBV6-3,-,TRBJ2-7,-
CASSLLTGGEAFF,TGCGCCAGCAGCCTTCTTACAGGGGGTGAAGCTTTCTTT,TRBV5-1,TRBD1,TRBJ1-1,-
CASSLDRLPNEQFF,TGTGCCAGCAGCTTAGATCGACTGCCCAATGAGCAGTTCTTC,TRBV11-2,-,TRBJ2-1,many